The 30 T cell receptor beta chains given below trace back to one sample, sequenced in a study of T cell clones after liver transplantation. TCRdb keeps only in-frame clones here, not all; method: immunoSEQ multiplex PCR. The profile shows tens of thousands of clones, 60% to 80% of them singletons. The sequenced sample was CD4+ T cells from blood, obtained at the 22-month timepoint. These receptors all come from a human patient who received a liver transplant. Some of these T cells may belong to the graft donor.

The chain is built from TRBV5-1 and TRBJ2-5; unclear D gene. The CDR3 has 14 amino acids. Germline CDR1 SGHRS, CDR2 YFSETQ. With 0 bases removed from V and 2 bases from J, the gap between germline ends came to 8 bases. CDR3 bases: TGCGCCAGCAGCTTGGAAGGGTTACAAGAGACCCAGTACTTC. Translation gives CASSLEGLQETQYF.

This clone was detected many times. The chain is built from TRBV5-1 and TRBJ2-7; D is possibly TRBD1 (5 bases). From germline, CDR1 is SGHRS and CDR2 YFSETQ. The germline V and J ends were trimmed by 2 bases and 5 bases, with 8 bases remaining between them. CDR3 length: 12 residues. CDR3 in amino acids: CASSLTRDEQYF. The CDR3 DNA sequence: TGCGCCAGCAGCTTAACCAGGGACGAGCAGTACTTC.

The genes are TRBV7-9 and TRBJ1-2; tentative D call: TRBD1 (5 bases). The CDR3 contains 14 residues. The V gene lost 5 bases and the J gene lost 4 bases, with 14 bases spanning the gap. The V gene's germline CDR1 is SEHNR and CDR2 FQNEAQ (reference sequence). CDR3 sequence: CASSHTDKVYGYTF. The DNA for the CDR3 is TGTGCCAGCAGCCACACGGACAAAGTCTATGGCTACACCTTC. The full variable domain, rest sourced from reference TRBV7-9 and TRBJ1-2, is DTGVSQNPRHKITKRGQNVTFRCDPISEHNRLYWYRQTLGQGPEFLTYFQNEAQLEKSRLLSDRFSAERPKGSFSTLEIQRTEQGDSAMYLCASSHTDKVYGYTFGSGTRLTVV.

The CDR3 DNA sequence: TGTGCCAGTAGTCGGGAGGCTGAAGCTTTCTTT. Protein product: CASSREAEAFF. The chain carries TRBV19 and TRBJ1-1; D not resolved. Germline V gives CDR1 LNHDA, CDR2 SQIVND (reference sequence). This CDR3 has 11 amino acids. Trimming removed 5 bases at V and 6 bases at J, with 7 bases between.

The chain's CDR3 is CASSLARQGATNEQFF. As DNA, the CDR3 is TGTGCCAGCAGCTTGGCCCGGCAGGGGGCGACGAATGAGCAGTTCTTC. The V and J genes are TRBV5-5 and TRBJ2-1, with 8 bases matching TRBD1. Germline lookup yields CDR1 SGHKS and CDR2 YYEKEE (reference sequence). The CDR3 is 16 amino acids. The junction had 9 bases not matched to a gene; V was cut back by 0 bases and J by 7 bases.

V is TRBV19 and J is TRBJ2-6; the D gene is possibly TRBD1 (6 bases). The V end lost 6 bases, the J end lost 0 bases, and 15 bases lay between the germline ends. The CDR3 contains 17 residues. Germline-derived CDR1 and CDR2 are LNHDA and SQIVND (reference sequence). In DNA, the CDR3 is TGTGCCAGTAGAGCTTGGACAGCTAACTCTGGGGCCAACGTCCTGACTTTC. Translation: CASRAWTANSGANVLTF. Looking up the rest from reference TRBV19 and TRBJ2-6 gives the full variable domain: DGGITQSPKYLFRKEGQNVTLSCEQNLNHDAMYWYRQDPGQGLRLIYYSQIVNDFQKGDIAEGYSVSREKKESFPLTVTSAQKNPTAFYLCASRAWTANSGANVLTFGAGSRLTVL.

This clone came up once. The rearrangement joins TRBV11-2 to TRBJ2-7, with 9 bases identical to TRBD1. V lost 5 bases to trimming and J lost 1 base; unmatched junction nucleotides: 18. Germline lookup yields CDR1 SGHAT and CDR2 FQNNGV. The CDR3 spans 19 residues. CDR3 coding DNA: TGTGCCAGCAGCCCCTTAAACCGGGGTCGGGACAGGGCATCCTACGAGCAGTACTTC. The encoded protein is CASSPLNRGRDRASYEQYF.

The rearrangement links TRBV27 to TRBJ2-1, with D possibly matching TRBD2 (5 bases). The CDR3 length is 14 residues. CDR1 MNHEY and CDR2 SMNVEV come from the germline V gene (reference sequence). The ends were cut back, 5 bases at V and 3 bases at J, with 11 bases in the middle. CDR3 loop: CASSTAGVYNEQFF. The CDR3 DNA reads TGTGCCAGCAGTACGGCCGGGGTCTACAATGAGCAGTTCTTC.

The chain combines TRBV6-1 with TRBJ1-2; D unclear. Trimming removed 5 bases at V and 7 bases at J, with 8 bases between. Germline V lookup: CDR1 MNHNS, CDR2 SASEGT. The CDR3 runs to 11 residues. CDR3 region: CASSYEGGYTF. As DNA, the CDR3 is TGTGCCAGCAGTTACGAAGGTGGCTACACCTTC.

This chain connects TRBV27 to TRBJ2-3; tentative D call: TRBD2 (6 bases). Trimming took off 5 bases at V and 6 bases at J, with 18 bases between the two ends. Germline V gene data show CDR1 as MNHEY and CDR2 as SMNVEV (reference sequence). The CDR3 has 15 amino acids. The CDR3 sequence is CASSAYEDRGDTQYF. CDR3 nucleotides: TGTGCCAGCAGTGCTTACGAAGATCGGGGGGATACGCAGTATTTT.

This clone turned up a few times. This chain connects TRBV6-1 to TRBJ2-1; no firm D call. The V end lost 1 base, the J end lost 0 bases, and 10 bases lay between the germline ends. Germline V gives CDR1 MNHNS, CDR2 SASEGT. The CDR3 runs to 16 residues. The CDR3 here is CASSEGSLSSYNEQFF. CDR3 DNA sequence: TGTGCCAGCAGTGAAGGTTCCCTGAGCTCCTACAATGAGCAGTTCTTC.

CDR3 protein: CASMGRGDRELFF. The CDR3 nucleotides read TGTGCCAGCATGGGCAGGGGGGATAGGGAGCTGTTTTTT. J is TRBJ2-2 and V is TRBV28, with a tentative D call TRBD1 (7 bases). The CDR3 totals 13 residues. CDR1 is MDHEN and CDR2 is SYDVKM in the germline V gene. V was pared by 7 bases and J by 9 bases, with 15 bases between.

This clone has just a few counts. The chain links TRBV28 to TRBJ1-5; 9 nucleotides align to TRBD1. CDR1 is MDHEN and CDR2 is SYDVKM in the germline V gene. The ends lost 2 bases at V and 3 bases at J; junction bases unmatched: 5. CDR3 length: 16 amino acids. The CDR3 coding sequence is TGTGCCAGCAGTTTAGCCGGGACAGGGCTCAATCAGCCCCAGCATTTT. It encodes CASSLAGTGLNQPQHF.

The chain employs TRBV5-1 and TRBJ1-5, with D possibly being TRBD1 (5 bases). V lost 4 bases, J lost 0 bases, and 14 bases lay in between. This CDR3 is 16 amino acids long. CDR1 is SGHRS and CDR2 is YFSETQ in the germline V gene. The CDR3 protein is CASSPRDGYSNQPQHF. CDR3 sequence (DNA): TGCGCCAGCAGCCCCCGGGACGGTTATAGCAATCAGCCCCAGCATTTT. The whole variable domain, filled in from reference TRBV5-1 and TRBJ1-5, reads KAGVTQTPRYLIKTRGQQVTLSCSPISGHRSVSWYQQTPGQGLQFLFEYFSETQRNKGNFPGRFSGRQFSNSRSEMNVSTLELGDSALYLCASSPRDGYSNQPQHFGDGTRLSIL.

The chain couples TRBV7-5 to TRBJ2-7; the table's D call TRBD1 went unverified against the DNA. TRBV7-5 is marked as a pseudogene. The CDR3 has 15 amino acids. CDR3 sequence: CARSLVLGQTYEQYF. The CDR3 nucleotides are TGTGCCAGAAGCTTAGTCCTGGGACAGACCTACGAGCAGTACTTC.

The chain carries TRBV6-1 and TRBJ2-7; D is perhaps TRBD1 (5 bases). The CDR3 runs 11 residues. CDR1 MNHNS and CDR2 SASEGT come from the germline V gene. Trimming cost V 8 bases and J 6 bases, with 11 bases left between them. The CDR3 loop is CASARRVEQYF. Written as DNA, the CDR3 is TGTGCCAGCGCCCGCAGGGTCGAGCAGTACTTC.

This clone appeared a few times. This chain links TRBV4-1 with TRBJ2-7; D is unclear. Germline lookup yields CDR1 MGHRA and CDR2 YSYEKL. V lost 1 base to trimming and J lost 3 bases, with 16 bases between them. The CDR3 is made up of 16 amino acids. CDR3 coding DNA: TGCGCCAGCAGCCAAGGGGCGAGGACCTTAGGCTACGAGCAGTACTTC. Translating gives CASSQGARTLGYEQYF.

This sequence joins TRBV4-2 and TRBJ1-4; D remains ambiguous. The CDR3 loop spans 14 amino acids. Germline V gene sequence: CDR1 LGHNA, CDR2 YNFKEQ. Trimming removed 8 bases at V and 0 bases at J, with 10 bases between. The CDR3 DNA is TGTGCCAGCGGAACTCCCTCAACTAATGAAAAACTGTTTTTT. It translates to CASGTPSTNEKLFF.

This clone was seen more than once but under ten times. This chain uses TRBV29-1 with TRBJ2-3; TRBD2 agrees at 12 bases. This CDR3 spans 15 amino acids. Germline assignment: CDR1 SQVTM and CDR2 ANQGSEA. Trimming removed 6 bases from V and 1 base from J; junction bases left unmatched: 5. The CDR3 reads CSVILAGGGTDTQYF. For the CDR3, the DNA is TGCAGCGTAATCCTAGCGGGGGGGGGCACAGATACGCAGTATTTT.

The J gene is TRBJ1-1, the V gene TRBV28, with TRBD1 matching 8 bases. Trimming at V came to 5 bases and at J to 1 base, leaving 6 bases not matched to a gene. The CDR3 length is 15 residues. Germline CDR1 is MDHEN and CDR2 is SYDVKM. The CDR3 protein is CASSPPGGANTEAFF. CDR3 DNA: TGTGCCAGCAGTCCTCCAGGGGGCGCGAACACTGAAGCTTTCTTT.

This chain links TRBV14 with TRBJ1-2; D unclear. CDR3 length: 13 amino acids. The V gene lost 0 bases and the J gene lost 4 bases, with 6 bases spanning the gap. The V gene's germline CDR1 is SGHDN and CDR2 FVKESK. In DNA, the CDR3 is TGTGCCAGCAGCCAAGAGGCAGGCTATGGCTACACCTTC. Translation gives CASSQEAGYGYTF.

This clone was seen more than once but under ten times. The gene calls are TRBV7-6 and TRBJ2-7; 9 positions agree with TRBD2. The germline CDR1 and CDR2 sequences are SGHVS and FNYEAQ. The junction had 7 bases not matched to a gene; V was cut back by 5 bases and J by 2 bases. The CDR3 contains 15 residues. In DNA form, the CDR3 reads TGTGCCAGCAGCACCGTGAGCGGGGGGACCTACGAGCAGTACTTC. This sequence encodes CASSTVSGGTYEQYF.

The CDR3 region is CASCLLGWDQETQYF. The CDR3 bases are TGTGCCAGCTGTCTTCTAGGCTGGGACCAAGAGACCCAGTACTTC. The rearrangement uses TRBV2 and TRBJ2-5; no definite D call. The CDR3 extends over 15 amino acids. Germline V gene data show CDR1 as SNHLY and CDR2 as FYNNEI. V lost 8 bases to trimming and J lost 0 bases, with 16 bases between them.

The chain carries TRBV11-2 and TRBJ2-7, with 9 bases fitting TRBD2. The ends lost 1 base at V and 3 bases at J; junction bases unmatched: 4. The CDR3 has 15 residues. The germline V gene has CDR1 SGHAT and CDR2 FQNNGV. CDR3: CASSLVAGAYYEQYF. The CDR3 nucleotides read TGTGCCAGCAGCTTAGTAGCGGGGGCCTACTACGAGCAGTACTTC.

V gene TRBV7-9 combines with J gene TRBJ2-3; no definite D call. CDR1 is SEHNR, CDR2 FQNEAQ, per germline (reference sequence). V gave up 5 bases and J gave up 2 bases, with 5 bases separating them. The CDR3 sequence is 12 residues long. This CDR3 reads CASSPPTDTQYF. The CDR3 bases are TGTGCCAGCAGCCCTCCCACAGATACGCAGTATTTT.

This chain connects TRBV5-5 to TRBJ1-3; 11 bases agree with TRBD1. The CDR3 extends over 20 amino acids. V gave up 1 base and J gave up 0 bases; unmatched junction bases: 12. In germline, CDR1 is SGHKS, CDR2 YYEKEE (reference sequence). This CDR3 reads CASSLYRTGGPGRSGNTIYF. The CDR3 DNA is TGTGCCAGCAGCTTGTACAGGACAGGGGGCCCTGGCCGCTCTGGAAACACCATATATTTT.

The chain couples TRBV5-1 to TRBJ1-1; 8 nucleotides align to TRBD1. CDR1 SGHRS and CDR2 YFSETQ come from the germline V gene. V shed 0 bases, J shed 3 bases, and the junction held 7 bases outside the gene matches. CDR3 length: 16 amino acids. The DNA for the CDR3 is TGCGCCAGCAGCTTGGAGGGGGGACAGGCATACACTGAAGCTTTCTTT. Its protein product is CASSLEGGQAYTEAFF.

CDR3 coding DNA: TGTGCCAGCAGCTCACTTGCCGGAGCTACGCAGTATTTT. Amino acid sequence: CASSSLAGATQYF. This chain links TRBV5-6 with TRBJ2-3; D remains unclear. The CDR3 extends over 13 amino acids. The V end was cut by 3 bases, the J end by 8 bases, with 13 bases between. Germline assignment: CDR1 SGHDT and CDR2 YYEEEE.

J is TRBJ2-7 and V is TRBV28; D is unclear. CDR1 MDHEN and CDR2 SYDVKM come from the germline V gene. The CDR3 is made up of 14 amino acids. Trimming removed 6 bases from V and 1 base from J, with 13 bases in between. The CDR3 bases are TGTGCCAGCAGCGATCTGCGGAGATCCTACGAGCAGTACTTC. Encoded protein: CASSDLRRSYEQYF. Drawing the rest from reference TRBV28 and TRBJ2-7, the complete variable domain is DVKVTQSSRYLVKRTGEKVFLECVQDMDHENMFWYRQDPGLGLRLIYFSYDVKMKEKGDIPEGYSVSREKKERFSLILESASTNQTSMYLCASSDLRRSYEQYFGPGTRLTVT.

The chain links TRBV9 to TRBJ1-2; TRBD1 matches at 7 bases. V lost 2 bases to trimming and J lost 6 bases; unmatched junction nucleotides: 7. The germline V gene encodes CDR1 SGDLS and CDR2 YYNGEE. The CDR3 covers 14 residues. The chain's CDR3 is CASSVPKGADGYTF. In DNA, the CDR3 is TGTGCCAGCAGCGTCCCTAAGGGGGCTGATGGCTACACCTTC. Using reference TRBV9 and TRBJ1-2 for the parts outside the CDR3, the full variable domain is DSGVTQTPKHLITATGQRVTLRCSPRSGDLSVYWYQQSLDQGLQFLIQYYNGEERAKGNILERFSAQQFPDLHSELNLSSLELGDSALYFCASSVPKGADGYTFGSGTRLTVV.